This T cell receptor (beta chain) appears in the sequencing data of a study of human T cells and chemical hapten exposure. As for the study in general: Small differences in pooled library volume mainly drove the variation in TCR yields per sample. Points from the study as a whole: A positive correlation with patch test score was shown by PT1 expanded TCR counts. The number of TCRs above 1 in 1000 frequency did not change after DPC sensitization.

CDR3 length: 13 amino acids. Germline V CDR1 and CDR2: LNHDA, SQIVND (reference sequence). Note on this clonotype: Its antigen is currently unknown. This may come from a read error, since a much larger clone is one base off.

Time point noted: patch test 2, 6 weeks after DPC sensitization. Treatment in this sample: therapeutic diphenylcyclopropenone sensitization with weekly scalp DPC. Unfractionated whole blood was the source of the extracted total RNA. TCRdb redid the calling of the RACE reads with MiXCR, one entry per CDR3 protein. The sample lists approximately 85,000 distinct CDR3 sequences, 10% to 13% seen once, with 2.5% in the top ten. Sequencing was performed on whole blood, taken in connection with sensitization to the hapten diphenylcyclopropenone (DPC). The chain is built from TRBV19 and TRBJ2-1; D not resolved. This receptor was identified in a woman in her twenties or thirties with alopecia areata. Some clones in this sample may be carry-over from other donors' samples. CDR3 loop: CVSSSLAWGEQFF. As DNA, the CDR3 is TGTGTCAGTAGTAGTTTAGCTTGGGGTGAGCAGTTCTTC.